The 19 T cell receptor beta chains given below trace back to one sample, sequenced in a study of blood T cells in healthy people across ages. The second PCR ran roughly 6 to 11 cycles with a sample-barcoded 5' primer and J-beta primers. Via MiXCR, TCRdb re-called the 5' RACE reads, giving one row per CDR3 protein. The sample shows about 1.1 million distinct CDR3 sequences, 35% to 45% of them seen only once. Sequencing was performed on blood. These TCRs come from a young man in good health.

The chain has TRBV16 and TRBJ2-1; perhaps TRBD2 as D (5 bases). The V gene lost 7 bases and the J gene lost 10 bases, with 20 bases spanning the gap. The CDR3 is 14 amino acids. The germline CDR1 and CDR2 sequences are KGHSY and FQNENV. CDR3 sequence reads: CASTPKHSAGEQFF. As DNA, the CDR3 is TGTGCCAGCACCCCGAAACATAGCGCGGGCGAGCAGTTCTTC.

The sample holds a few counts of this clonotype. The DNA of the CDR3 is TGCAGTGCGGTGACCATGACTAGCGGGGGATTTAATGAGCAGTTCTTC. Its translation is CSAVTMTSGGFNEQFF. The chain employs TRBV20-1 and TRBJ2-1, with TRBD2 matching 12 bases. J lost 7 bases, V lost 6 bases, and 13 bases had no gene match. This CDR3 spans 16 amino acids. Germline V gives CDR1 DFQATT, CDR2 SNEGSKA (reference sequence).

This clonotype was seen more than once but under ten times. The V call is TRBV12-3 or TRBV12-4, the J call TRBJ1-1; D is uncertain. The CDR3 is 14 residues long. V lost 6 bases, J lost 1 base, and 12 bases lay in between. The CDR3 region is CASSHGTQNTEAFF. CDR3 in DNA: TGTGCCAGCAGCCACGGTACTCAGAACACTGAAGCTTTCTTT.

This rearrangement joins TRBV5-4 to TRBJ2-3; D is unclear. The germline V gene encodes CDR1 SGHNT and CDR2 YYREEE (reference sequence). Between the trimmed V and J ends, which lost 0 bases and 2 bases, there was a span of 16 bases. CDR3 length: 17 amino acids. Here the CDR3 reads CASSLEIGGTDTDTQYF. CDR3 in DNA: TGTGCCAGCAGCTTGGAAATAGGCGGCACTGACACAGATACGCAGTATTTT.

This clonotype occurred a few times. The V and J genes are TRBV28 and TRBJ2-5; maybe TRBD2 (6 bases). Judging by the DNA end, TRBJ2-7 fits better; the J call may be wrong. This CDR3 region has 12 residues. Germline-derived CDR1 and CDR2 are MDHEN and SYDVKM. The CDR3 bases are TGTGCCAGCGCCTTCTCGGAGGGCGAGCAGTACTTC. It encodes CASAFSEGEQYF.

The chain employs TRBV10-3 and TRBJ2-3, with 16 positions matching TRBD2. The CDR3 runs 16 residues. Trimming cost V 7 bases and J 4 bases; bases outside gene matches: 5. The germline CDR1 and CDR2 sequences are ENHRY and SYGVKD. CDR3 nucleotide sequence: TGTGCCATCACCGGGACTAGCGGGGGGGGTGCAGATACGCAGTATTTT. Its protein is CAITGTSGGGADTQYF.

The J gene is TRBJ2-3, the V gene TRBV27; D remains ambiguous. The CDR3 sequence is 12 residues long. The germline V and J ends were trimmed by 4 bases and 6 bases, with 8 bases remaining between them. CDR1 is MNHEY, CDR2 SMNVEV, per germline (reference sequence). In DNA, the CDR3 is TGTGCCAGCAGTTATAAGGGCGATACGCAGTATTTT. This gives the protein CASSYKGDTQYF.

This clonotype was seen repeatedly, ten times or more. The gene calls are TRBV5-6 and TRBJ2-1; 10 nucleotides align to TRBD1. The CDR3 consists of 15 residues. Trimming removed 3 bases from V and 3 bases from J; junction bases left unmatched: 3. Per the germline V gene, CDR1 is SGHDT and CDR2 is YYEEEE. The DNA for the CDR3 is TGTGCCAGCAGCTACCGGGACAGGGGCTACAATGAGCAGTTCTTC. This sequence encodes CASSYRDRGYNEQFF. Based on the CDR3 plus reference TRBV5-6 and TRBJ2-1, the full variable domain is DAGVTQSPTHLIKTRGQQVTLRCSPKSGHDTVSWYQQALGQGPQFIFQYYEEEERQRGNFPDRFSGHQFPNYSSELNVNALLLGDSALYLCASSYRDRGYNEQFFGPGTRLTVL.

Details on this clonotype: The germline gene is not matched at one end of the junction; a read error may be the cause. The genes are TRBV4-1 and TRBJ2-1; D unclear. Germline-derived CDR1 and CDR2 are MGHRA and YSYEKL. The CDR3 loop spans 15 amino acids. CDR3 DNA: TGCGCCCGCAGCCAAAGAAAGGACTCCTACAATGAGCAGTTCTTC. Protein sequence: CARSQRKDSYNEQFF.

Only a few counts were recorded for this clonotype. The J gene is TRBJ1-5, the V gene TRBV4-1; D not certain. CDR1 MGHRA and CDR2 YSYEKL come from the germline V gene. Between the trimmed V and J ends, which lost 1 base and 5 bases, there was a span of 6 bases. The CDR3 is 13 residues long. CDR3 sequence: CASSQAAYQPQHF. As DNA, the CDR3 is TGCGCCAGCAGCCAAGCGGCCTATCAGCCCCAGCATTTT.

This sequence joins TRBV29-1 and TRBJ1-1; D possibly corresponds to TRBD1 (5 bases). With 5 bases removed from V and 4 bases from J, the gap between germline ends came to 11 bases. In germline, CDR1 is SQVTM, CDR2 ANQGSEA. The CDR3 runs 12 residues. Here the CDR3 DNA reads TGCAGCGTTCCCTGGGGGGGCACTGAAGCTTTCTTT. As protein: CSVPWGGTEAFF.

This chain connects TRBV9 to TRBJ2-2, with D unclear. This CDR3 is built from 13 residues. Germline CDR1 is SGDLS and CDR2 is YYNGEE. Trimming stripped 4 bases from V and 4 bases from J, with 8 bases between. The CDR3 sequence: CASSIGFTGELFF. The CDR3 coding sequence is TGTGCCAGCAGCATAGGGTTCACCGGGGAGCTGTTTTTT.

This clonotype has just a few counts. This chain links TRBV6-1 with TRBJ1-5, with 7 bases that match TRBD1. Looked up from germline, CDR1 is MNHNS and CDR2 is SASEGT. Germline trimming cut 7 bases from V and 6 bases from J; bases unmatched to any gene: 12. This CDR3 contains 15 residues. The CDR3 here is CASTQGQGVSQPQHF. CDR3 nucleotide sequence: TGTGCCAGCACTCAAGGGCAGGGGGTTAGTCAGCCCCAGCATTTT.

This clonotype occurred many times. V is TRBV5-6 and J is TRBJ2-1; the D is unclear. CDR3 length equals 13 residues. The germline V gene has CDR1 SGHDT and CDR2 YYEEEE. V was shortened by 2 bases and J by 3 bases, with 6 bases between the two germline ends. CDR3 coding DNA: TGTGCCAGCAGCTTAGTGGACTACAATGAGCAGTTCTTC. This gives the protein CASSLVDYNEQFF.

This rearrangement joins TRBV10-3 to TRBJ2-7; TRBD1 aligns across 8 bases. The germline V gene has CDR1 ENHRY and CDR2 SYGVKD. CDR3 size: 16 residues. Trimming took 4 bases from V and 0 from J; bases not matched to a gene: 8. The CDR3 protein is CAISGQDRASSYEQYF. As DNA, the CDR3 is TGTGCCATCAGTGGGCAGGACAGGGCCAGCTCCTACGAGCAGTACTTC.

The chain employs TRBV12-3 or TRBV12-4 and TRBJ2-1, with TRBD2 matching 9 bases. The CDR3 loop spans 15 amino acids. V was pared by 5 bases and J by 2 bases, with 4 bases of the junction left unmatched. DNA for the CDR3: TGTGCCAGCAGTAGGGAGCGGGGGGCCTACAATGAGCAGTTCTTC. Translating it yields CASSRERGAYNEQFF.

The rearrangement links TRBV29-1 to TRBJ2-2; 10 nucleotides agree with TRBD1. V dropped 7 bases and J dropped 4; count of bases not matched to a gene: 6. The CDR3 length is 14 residues. Germline V gene lookup returns CDR1 SQVTM and CDR2 ANQGSEA. The chain's CDR3 is CSALRDRGTGELFF. The CDR3 bases are TGCAGCGCACTCCGGGACAGGGGCACCGGGGAGCTGTTTTTT.

This chain joins TRBV20-1 and TRBJ1-6, with D possibly being TRBD1 (5 bases). V was shortened by 3 bases and J by 7 bases, with 16 bases between the two germline ends. From germline, CDR1 is DFQATT and CDR2 SNEGSKA (reference sequence). This CDR3 spans 15 amino acids. DNA for the CDR3: TGCAGTGCTAGTTTTGGGACGGAACGGAATTCACCCCTCCACTTT. Residues: CSASFGTERNSPLHF.

The chain combines TRBV6-6 with TRBJ1-5, with D uncertain. Germline V gene lookup returns CDR1 MNHNY and CDR2 SVGAGI (reference sequence). V was shortened by 0 bases and J by 7 bases, with 4 bases between the two germline ends. CDR3 length equals 12 residues. This CDR3 is CASSYSTQPQHF. The CDR3 coding sequence is TGTGCCAGCAGTTACTCGACCCAGCCCCAGCATTTT.